These 19 T cell receptor beta chains were sequenced from one sample in a study of T-cell reconstitution after alpha-beta-depleted transplantation in children. Unique molecular identifiers featured in how the TCRbeta library was prepared. TCRdb reprocessed the PCR reads via MiXCR and lists one record per CDR3 protein. The sample has 490,000 or so distinct CDR3 sequences, approximately 12% seen once. Sample: PBMCs from the stem cell graft donor, taken from the stem cell graft. These TCRs come from a human donor who donated a stem cell graft to a child with combined immunodeficiency.

This clonotype was picked up a small number of times. The rearrangement links TRBV12-3 or TRBV12-4 to TRBJ2-4, with TRBD2 matching 7 bases. The CDR3 has 15 residues. V was clipped by 5 bases and J by 4 bases; unmatched bases: 8. The CDR3 loop is CASSSGGGGKNIQYF. CDR3 nucleotides: TGTGCCAGCAGTAGCGGTGGGGGGGGAAAAAACATTCAGTACTTC.

Only a few counts were recorded for this clonotype. The chain joins TRBV12-3 or TRBV12-4 to TRBJ2-1, with unresolved D. Trimming left V 4 bases short and J 5 bases short, with 21 bases between. The CDR3 loop spans 17 amino acids. The CDR3 reads CASSWASVFRTNNEQFF. As DNA, the CDR3 is TGTGCCAGCAGTTGGGCCTCCGTATTCAGAACAAACAATGAGCAGTTCTTC.

This clonotype was recorded at least ten times. The chain employs TRBV27 and TRBJ2-3; 7 nucleotides agree with TRBD2. This CDR3 contains 15 residues. V shed 5 bases, J shed 5 bases, and the junction held 10 bases outside the gene matches. CDR1 is MNHEY and CDR2 is SMNVEV in the germline V gene (reference sequence). In nucleotides, the CDR3 is TGTGCCAGCAGTGCACAGAGGGACTACAGAGATACGCAGTATTTT. Its protein is CASSAQRDYRDTQYF.

This clonotype was found many times. The chain combines TRBV12-3 or TRBV12-4 with TRBJ2-1; TRBD2 agrees at 13 bases. This CDR3 region has 13 residues. V dropped 5 bases and J dropped 16; count of bases not matched to a gene: 8. CDR3 sequence reads: CASSPGLAGVKFF. The CDR3 coding sequence is TGTGCCAGCAGTCCTGGACTAGCGGGAGTCAAATTCTTC.

With respect to this clonotype: A much larger clone lies one base from this, so it may be a read error. No conserved phenylalanine or tryptophan is present at the end of the CDR3, so a read error is the likely explanation. The genes are TRBV12-3 or TRBV12-4 and TRBJ1-6; D remains unclear. This CDR3 contains 12 residues. The V end was cut by 2 bases, the J end by 7 bases, with 3 bases between. The CDR3 nucleotides are TGTGCCAGCAGTTTAAACAATTCACCCCTCCACTGT. Amino acids: CASSLNNSPLHC.

In its sample, this clonotype was seen a few times. V is TRBV12-3 or TRBV12-4 and J is TRBJ1-4; D is possibly TRBD1 (5 bases). The CDR3 spans 17 residues. Trimming removed 3 bases at V and 0 bases at J, with 14 bases between. The CDR3 here is CASSFSGQWATNEKLFF. The CDR3 DNA reads TGTGCCAGCAGTTTTTCCGGACAATGGGCAACTAATGAAAAACTGTTTTTT.

A few counts support this clonotype. The CDR3 here is CASSPLRVAGGSYNEQFF. The CDR3 region has the DNA TGTGCCAGCAGCCCCCTCCGGGTAGCGGGGGGTTCCTACAATGAGCAGTTCTTC. This chain uses TRBV9 with TRBJ2-1; TRBD2 matches at 10 bases. Germline CDR1 and CDR2: SGDLS and YYNGEE. The trim removed 4 bases at V and 1 base at J, leaving 11 bases unmatched. The CDR3 has 18 residues. Based on the CDR3 plus reference TRBV9 and TRBJ2-1, the full variable domain is DSGVTQTPKHLITATGQRVTLRCSPRSGDLSVYWYQQSLDQGLQFLIQYYNGEERAKGNILERFSAQQFPDLHSELNLSSLELGDSALYFCASSPLRVAGGSYNEQFFGPGTRLTVL.

This clonotype was picked up many times. The V and J genes are TRBV10-3 and TRBJ1-2; D not certain. The V end lost 0 bases, the J end lost 4 bases, and 6 bases lay between the germline ends. CDR1 and CDR2 (germline): ENHRY, SYGVKD. This CDR3 spans 13 amino acids. CDR3 region: CAISESSVYGYTF. The CDR3 DNA reads as TGTGCCATCAGTGAGTCCAGTGTCTATGGCTACACCTTC.

The V gene is TRBV15, the J gene TRBJ1-5; no clear D. Germline loops: CDR1 LNHNV, CDR2 YYDKDF (reference sequence). Trimming left V 0 bases short and J 6 bases short, with 12 bases between. CDR3 size: 15 residues. The CDR3 DNA reads TGTGCCACCAGCAGAGATTGGAAGGGAGGTCAGCCCCAGCATTTT. Translating it yields CATSRDWKGGQPQHF.

This clonotype has a count of ten or more. The chain uses TRBV5-5 and TRBJ2-7; D gene uncertain. CDR3 length: 14 residues. Germline V gives CDR1 SGHKS, CDR2 YYEKEE (reference sequence). Trimming shortened V by 4 bases and J by 6 bases, and 17 bases separated the two germline ends. The CDR3 DNA sequence: TGTGCCAGCAGCCTGCCTTCCCATTTTGGCGAGCAGTACTTC. Its protein product is CASSLPSHFGEQYF.

This clonotype occurred a few times. The rearrangement uses TRBV9 and TRBJ2-2; D is uncertain. The V end was cut by 2 bases, the J end by 5 bases, with 7 bases between. This CDR3 is built from 13 residues. Germline V CDR1 and CDR2: SGDLS, YYNGEE. The CDR3 protein is CASSVESTGELFF. The CDR3 DNA is TGTGCCAGCAGCGTGGAGAGTACCGGGGAGCTGTTTTTT.

The count of this clonotype is one. The V gene is TRBV11-2, the J gene TRBJ2-7; TRBD2 aligns across 11 bases. Germline values: CDR1 SGHAT, CDR2 FQNNGV. The CDR3 loop spans 15 amino acids. With 2 bases clipped from V and 3 bases from J, the junction kept 3 bases outside the gene matches. CDR3 in amino acids: CASSLTSGSLYEQYF. DNA of the CDR3: TGTGCCAGCAGCTTAACTAGCGGGAGTCTCTACGAGCAGTACTTC. Supplemented by reference TRBV11-2 and TRBJ2-7, the full variable domain reads EAGVAQSPRYKIIEKRQSVAFWCNPISGHATLYWYQQILGQGPKLLIQFQNNGVVDDSQLPKDRFSAERLKGVDSTLKIQPAKLEDSAVYLCASSLTSGSLYEQYFGPGTRLTVT.

This clonotype has more than one count but fewer than ten. The V call is TRBV25-1, the J call TRBJ2-7; a weak D match, TRBD2 (6 bases). CDR3 size: 14 residues. Germline CDR1 is MGHDK and CDR2 is SYGVNS. The germline V and J ends were trimmed by 5 bases and 3 bases, with 14 bases remaining between them. CDR3 sequence reads: CASSPSGGVYEQYF. The DNA of the CDR3 is TGTGCCAGCAGTCCGTCAGGCGGGGTCTACGAGCAGTACTTC.

CDR3 sequence reads: CASSQDRPGLGTPLHF. CDR3 in DNA: TGCGCCAGCAGCCAAGATCGGCCGGGTTTAGGGACACCCCTCCACTTT. The rearrangement links TRBV4-3 to TRBJ1-6; no firm D call. The germline V gene has CDR1 LGHNA and CDR2 YSLEER. Trimming cost V 0 bases and J 11 bases, with 17 bases left between them. The CDR3 length is 16 residues.

V is TRBV20-1 and J is TRBJ2-3; D gene uncertain. Germline values: CDR1 DFQATT, CDR2 SNEGSKA (reference sequence). V was cut by 1 base and J by 6 bases, with 20 bases left in between. The CDR3 is 16 residues long. The CDR3 DNA is TGCAGTGCTAGAGTCCCAACGACTCAGCGCCCGGATACGCAGTATTTT. Its protein product is CSARVPTTQRPDTQYF.

This clonotype was found many times. The chain combines TRBV29-1 with TRBJ2-7; D possibly corresponds to TRBD1 (6 bases). The germline V and J ends were trimmed by 7 bases and 7 bases, with 20 bases remaining between them. The CDR3 consists of 13 residues. The germline gives CDR1 SQVTM, CDR2 ANQGSEA. The CDR3 loop reads CSAVQTGSGEQYF. The DNA for the CDR3 is TGCAGCGCGGTCCAAACAGGGTCGGGAGAGCAGTACTTC.

This clonotype was counted a few times. V is TRBV5-1 and J is TRBJ2-1; 9 bases are shared with TRBD2. The CDR3 contains 16 residues. Germline V CDR1 and CDR2: SGHRS, YFSETQ. V gave up 0 bases and J gave up 3 bases; unmatched junction bases: 4. The CDR3 region has the DNA TGCGCCAGCAGCTTGGAGGCGGGGGGGTTCTACAATGAGCAGTTCTTC. It translates to CASSLEAGGFYNEQFF. Combining the CDR3 with reference TRBV5-1 and TRBJ2-1 gives the whole variable domain KAGVTQTPRYLIKTRGQQVTLSCSPISGHRSVSWYQQTPGQGLQFLFEYFSETQRNKGNFPGRFSGRQFSNSRSEMNVSTLELGDSALYLCASSLEAGGFYNEQFFGPGTRLTVL.

In this sample, this clonotype turned up many times. V is TRBV7-9 and J is TRBJ2-3; D gene unclear. Trimming removed 4 bases from V and 0 bases from J, with 14 bases in between. Germline-derived CDR1 and CDR2 are SEHNR and FQNEAQ (reference sequence). The CDR3 extends over 16 amino acids. CDR3 sequence reads: CASSSIQGRSTDTQYF. The CDR3 nucleotides are TGTGCCAGCAGCTCCATCCAAGGTCGGAGCACAGATACGCAGTATTTT.

Only a few counts were recorded for this clonotype. The V and J genes are TRBV27 and TRBJ2-3; a possible D gene is TRBD1 (5 bases). Deletions cut 4 bases from V and 3 bases from J, with 8 bases between. The CDR3 covers 13 residues. Per germline, CDR1 MNHEY and CDR2 SMNVEV (reference sequence). The CDR3 region is CASSWGETDTQYF. The CDR3 DNA is TGTGCCAGCAGTTGGGGCGAGACAGATACGCAGTATTTT.